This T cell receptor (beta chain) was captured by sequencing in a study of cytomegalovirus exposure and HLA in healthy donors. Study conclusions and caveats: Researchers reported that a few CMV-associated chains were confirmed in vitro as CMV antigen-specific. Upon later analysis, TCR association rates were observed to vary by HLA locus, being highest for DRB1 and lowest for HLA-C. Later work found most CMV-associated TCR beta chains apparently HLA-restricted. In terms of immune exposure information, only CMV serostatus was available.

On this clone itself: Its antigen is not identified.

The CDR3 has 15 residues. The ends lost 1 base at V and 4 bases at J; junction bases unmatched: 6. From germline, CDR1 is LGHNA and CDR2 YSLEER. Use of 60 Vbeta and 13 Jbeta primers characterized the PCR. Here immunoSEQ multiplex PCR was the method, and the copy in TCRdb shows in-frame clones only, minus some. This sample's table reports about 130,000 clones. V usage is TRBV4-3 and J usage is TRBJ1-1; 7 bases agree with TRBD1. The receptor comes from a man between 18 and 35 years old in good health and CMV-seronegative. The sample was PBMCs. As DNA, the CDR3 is TGCGCCAGCAGCCAAGTTGGGGCAGGGGGCACTGAAGCTTTCTTT. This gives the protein CASSQVGAGGTEAFF.